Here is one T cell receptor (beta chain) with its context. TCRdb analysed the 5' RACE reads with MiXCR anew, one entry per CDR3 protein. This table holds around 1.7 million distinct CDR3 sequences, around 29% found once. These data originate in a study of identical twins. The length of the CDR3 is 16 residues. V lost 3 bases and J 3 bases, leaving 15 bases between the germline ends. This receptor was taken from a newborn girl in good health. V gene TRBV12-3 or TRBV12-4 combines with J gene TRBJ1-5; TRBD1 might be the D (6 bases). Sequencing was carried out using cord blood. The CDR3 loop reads CASSFGGAWANQPQHF. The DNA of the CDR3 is TGTGCCAGCAGTTTTGGGGGGGCGTGGGCCAATCAGCCCCAGCATTTT.